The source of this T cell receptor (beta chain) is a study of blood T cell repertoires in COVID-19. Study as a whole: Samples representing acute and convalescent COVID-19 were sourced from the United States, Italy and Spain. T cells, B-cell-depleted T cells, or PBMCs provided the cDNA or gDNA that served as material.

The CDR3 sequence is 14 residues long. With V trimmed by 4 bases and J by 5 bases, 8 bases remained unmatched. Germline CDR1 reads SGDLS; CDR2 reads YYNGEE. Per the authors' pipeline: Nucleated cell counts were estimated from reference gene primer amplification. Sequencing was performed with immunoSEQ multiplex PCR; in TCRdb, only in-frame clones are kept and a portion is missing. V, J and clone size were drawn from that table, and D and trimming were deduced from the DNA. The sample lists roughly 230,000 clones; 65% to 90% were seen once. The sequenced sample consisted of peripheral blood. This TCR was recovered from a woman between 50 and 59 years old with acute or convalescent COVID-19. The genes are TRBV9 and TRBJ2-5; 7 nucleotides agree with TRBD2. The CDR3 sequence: CASSRDYIGETQYF. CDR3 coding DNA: TGTGCCAGCAGCCGGGACTATATAGGGGAGACCCAGTACTTC.